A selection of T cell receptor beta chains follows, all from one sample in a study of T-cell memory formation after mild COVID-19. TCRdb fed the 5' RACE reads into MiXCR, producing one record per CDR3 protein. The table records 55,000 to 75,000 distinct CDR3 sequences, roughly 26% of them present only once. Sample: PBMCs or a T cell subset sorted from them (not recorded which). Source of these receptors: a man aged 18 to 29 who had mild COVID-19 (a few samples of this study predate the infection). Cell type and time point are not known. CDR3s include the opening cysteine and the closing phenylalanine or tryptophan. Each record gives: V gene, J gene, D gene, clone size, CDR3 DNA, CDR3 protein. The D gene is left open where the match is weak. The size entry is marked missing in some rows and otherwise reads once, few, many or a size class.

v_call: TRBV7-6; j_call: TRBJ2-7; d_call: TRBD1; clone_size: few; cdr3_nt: TGTGCCAGCAGCTTAGGGGACAGGGGCAACGAGCAGTACTTC; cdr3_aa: CASSLGDRGNEQYF
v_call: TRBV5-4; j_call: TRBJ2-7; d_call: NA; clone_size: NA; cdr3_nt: TGTGCCAGCAGCTTACAGGAATCCTACGAGCAGTACTTC; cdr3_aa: CASSLQESYEQYF
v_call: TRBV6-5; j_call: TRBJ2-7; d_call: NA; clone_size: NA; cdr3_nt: TGTGCCAGCAGTTACTCTCGGAGGGTCGAGCAGTACTTC; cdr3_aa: CASSYSRRVEQYF
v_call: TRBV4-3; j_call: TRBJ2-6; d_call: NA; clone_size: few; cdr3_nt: TGCGCCAGCAGCCAAGATCAGAGGTCTGGGGCCAACGTCCTGACTTTC; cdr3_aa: CASSQDQRSGANVLTF
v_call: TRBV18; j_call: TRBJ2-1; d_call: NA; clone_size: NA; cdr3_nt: TGTGCCAGCTCACCACGTACAGGGAAGGGTGAGCAGTTCTTC; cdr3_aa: CASSPRTGKGEQFF
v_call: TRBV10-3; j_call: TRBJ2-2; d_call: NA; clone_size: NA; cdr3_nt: TGTGCCATCAGCCTAGGACAGTGGGGCACCGGGGAGCTGTTTTTT; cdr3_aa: CAISLGQWGTGELFF
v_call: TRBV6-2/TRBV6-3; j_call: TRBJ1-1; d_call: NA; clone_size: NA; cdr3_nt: TGTGCCAGCAGGACCTCTGTTATGAACACTGAAGCTTTCTTT; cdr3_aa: CASRTSVMNTEAFF
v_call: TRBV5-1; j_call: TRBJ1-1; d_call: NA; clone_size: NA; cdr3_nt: TGCGCCAGCAGCAAGGGACAGAACACTGAAGCTTTCTTT; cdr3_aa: CASSKGQNTEAFF
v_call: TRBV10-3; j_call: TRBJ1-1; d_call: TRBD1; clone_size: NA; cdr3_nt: TGTGCCATCAGTGAGTCTATGTCGACAGGGGGCAGGAGGACTGAAGCTTTCTTT; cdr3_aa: CAISESMSTGGRRTEAFF
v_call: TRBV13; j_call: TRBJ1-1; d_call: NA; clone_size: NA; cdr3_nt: TGTGCCAGCAGGAATCAGGGTATGGCTTTCTTT; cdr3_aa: CASRNQGMAFF
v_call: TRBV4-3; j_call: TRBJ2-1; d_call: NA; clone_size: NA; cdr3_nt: TGCGCCAGCAGCCATAGGGACGGTCGCTCCAATGAGCAGTTCTTC; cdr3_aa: CASSHRDGRSNEQFF
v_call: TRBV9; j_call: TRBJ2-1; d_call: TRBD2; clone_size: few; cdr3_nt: TGTGCCAGCAGCTCAGCGGGGGCGAATTCCTACAATGAGCAGTTCTTC; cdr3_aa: CASSSAGANSYNEQFF
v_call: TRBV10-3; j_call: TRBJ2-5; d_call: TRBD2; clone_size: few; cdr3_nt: TGTGCCATCAGTGTGGGGACCATACCGGGACTACAAGAGACCCAGTACTTC; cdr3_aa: CAISVGTIPGLQETQYF
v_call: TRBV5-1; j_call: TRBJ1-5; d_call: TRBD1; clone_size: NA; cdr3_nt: TGCGCCAGCAGCCTAGGGACAGGGAGGGGGGAGCCCCAGCATTTT; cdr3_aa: CASSLGTGRGEPQHF
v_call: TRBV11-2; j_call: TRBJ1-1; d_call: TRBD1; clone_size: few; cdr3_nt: TGTGCCAGCAGCTTAGGGGAAGGGGGCGGCACTGAAGCTTTCTTT; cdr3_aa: CASSLGEGGGTEAFF
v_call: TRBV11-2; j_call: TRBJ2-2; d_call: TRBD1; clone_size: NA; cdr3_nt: TGTGCCAGCAGCACGTGGACAGGGGCGGGCGGGGAGCTGTTTTTT; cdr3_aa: CASSTWTGAGGELFF
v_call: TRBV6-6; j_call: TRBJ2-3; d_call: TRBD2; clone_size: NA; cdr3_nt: TGTGCCAGCAGTTTGACTAGCGGACGCACAGATACGCAGTATTTT; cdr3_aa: CASSLTSGRTDTQYF
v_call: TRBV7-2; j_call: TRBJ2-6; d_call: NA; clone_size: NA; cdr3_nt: TGTGCCAGCAGCGCATACTCTGGGGCCAACGTCCTGACTTTC; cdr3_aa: CASSAYSGANVLTF
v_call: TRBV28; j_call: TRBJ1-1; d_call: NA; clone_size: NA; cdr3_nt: TGTGCCAGCAGTCTCTTAGGAGCGCGGGCGGACACTGAAGCTTTCTTT; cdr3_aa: CASSLLGARADTEAFF
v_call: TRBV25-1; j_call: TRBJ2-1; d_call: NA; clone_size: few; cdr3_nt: TGTGCCAGCAGTGAATGGGGGTCGGGGGGCTATGAGCAGTTCTTC; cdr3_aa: CASSEWGSGGYEQFF
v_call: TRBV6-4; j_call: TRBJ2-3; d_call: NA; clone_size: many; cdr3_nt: TGTGCCAGCAGTGGGAACCCAACAGATACGCAGTATTTT; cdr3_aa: CASSGNPTDTQYF
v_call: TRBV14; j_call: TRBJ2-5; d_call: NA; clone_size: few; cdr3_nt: TGTGCCAGCAGTCTCCCAACGGGGCCGCAAGAGACCCAGTACTTC; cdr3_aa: CASSLPTGPQETQYF
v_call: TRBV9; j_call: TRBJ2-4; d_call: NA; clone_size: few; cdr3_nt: TGTGCCAGCTCTTCTGTCGGGGTGGAGGACATTCAGTACTTC; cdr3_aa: CASSSVGVEDIQYF
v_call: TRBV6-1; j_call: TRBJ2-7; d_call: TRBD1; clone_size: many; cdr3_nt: TGTGCCAGCACTGAGACAGGGGGCCCCGACGAGCAGTACTTC; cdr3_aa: CASTETGGPDEQYF
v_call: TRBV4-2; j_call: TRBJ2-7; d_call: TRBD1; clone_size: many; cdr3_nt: TGTGCCAGCAGCCCCGGACAGGGAGACTACGAGCAGTACTTC; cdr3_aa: CASSPGQGDYEQYF
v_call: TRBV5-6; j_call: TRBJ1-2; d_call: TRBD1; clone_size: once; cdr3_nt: TGTGCCAGCAGCTGGACAGGGGCCACCACCCATGGCTACACCTTC; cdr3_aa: CASSWTGATTHGYTF
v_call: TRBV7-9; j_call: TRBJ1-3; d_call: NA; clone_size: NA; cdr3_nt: TGTGCCAGCAGCCGGAAAGTACAGGGTTATGGAAACACCATATATTTT; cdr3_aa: CASSRKVQGYGNTIYF
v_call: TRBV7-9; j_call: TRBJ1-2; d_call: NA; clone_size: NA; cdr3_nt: TGTGCCAGCAGCCCGGACAGCCACTATGGCTACACCTTC; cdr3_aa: CASSPDSHYGYTF
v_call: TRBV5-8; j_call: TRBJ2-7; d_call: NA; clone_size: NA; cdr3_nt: TGTGCCAGCAGCTTTAGGGGGGGCTCCTACGAGCAGTACTTC; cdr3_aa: CASSFRGGSYEQYF
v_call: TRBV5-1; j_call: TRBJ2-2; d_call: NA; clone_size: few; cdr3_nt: TGCGCCAGTACTACAGGGTACGCGAACACCGGGGAGCTGTTTTTT; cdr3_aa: CASTTGYANTGELFF
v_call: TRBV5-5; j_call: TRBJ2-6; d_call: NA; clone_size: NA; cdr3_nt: TGTGCCAGCAGTTTGTTCCTCTCTGGGGCCAACGTCCTGACTTTC; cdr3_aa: CASSLFLSGANVLTF
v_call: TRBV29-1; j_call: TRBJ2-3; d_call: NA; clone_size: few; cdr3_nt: TGCAGCGTTTCTACAGATACGCAGTATTTT; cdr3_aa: CSVSTDTQYF
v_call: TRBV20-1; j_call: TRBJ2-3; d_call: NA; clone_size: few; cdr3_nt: TGCAGTGCCGCCCACTGGGACTCTAGCACAGATACGCAGTATTTT; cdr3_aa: CSAAHWDSSTDTQYF
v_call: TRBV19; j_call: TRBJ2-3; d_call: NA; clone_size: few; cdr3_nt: TGTGCCAGTCGTAGAGGGAGGGGGCGGAGCACAGATACGCAGTATTTT; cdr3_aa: CASRRGRGRSTDTQYF
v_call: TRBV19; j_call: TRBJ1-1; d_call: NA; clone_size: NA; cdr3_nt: TGTGCCAGTATTGACAACACTGAAGCTTTCTTT; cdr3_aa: CASIDNTEAFF
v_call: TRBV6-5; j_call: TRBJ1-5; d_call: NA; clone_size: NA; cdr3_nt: TGTGCCAGCAGTTATGGGGGGGCTGCTAGCAATCAGCCCCAGCATTTT; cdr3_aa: CASSYGGAASNQPQHF
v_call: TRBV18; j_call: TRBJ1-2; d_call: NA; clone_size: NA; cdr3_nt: TGTGCCAGCTCGCCGAATTCAATTGGCTATGGCTACACCTTC; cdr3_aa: CASSPNSIGYGYTF
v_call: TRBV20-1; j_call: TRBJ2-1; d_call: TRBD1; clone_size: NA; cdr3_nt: TGCAGTGCGGTACAGGGGATTCACAATGAGCAGTTCTTC; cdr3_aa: CSAVQGIHNEQFF